A single sample is the source of the 10 T cell receptor beta chains below, sequenced in a study of regulatory T cells in long-lasting Graves disease. Time point noted: newly diagnosed GD, antithyroid drugs for less than 3 months. After RNA was extracted from PBMCs, the TCR library was made from it. According to the study, TCR beta libraries were built with iRepertoire HTBI primers and CDR3-region Arm-PCR. From the multiplex PCR reads, TCRdb called clonotypes with MiXCR, one entry per CDR3 protein. Of about 620,000 distinct CDR3 sequences listed, 15% to 20% were seen once; the top ten hold 18%. Another study also made use of these data, one on T cells in Graves' hyperthyroidism and ophthalmopathy.

The starting material was peripheral blood mononuclear cells (PBMCs), obtained at new diagnosis, from a patient treated with antithyroid drugs. The receptor source for this set is a woman in her thirties with Graves disease.

This clonotype was seen only a few times. The rearrangement uses TRBV6-5 and TRBJ2-1, with D possibly being TRBD2 (6 bases). This CDR3 region has 18 residues. The germline V gene encodes CDR1 MNHEY and CDR2 SVGAGI. Deletions cut 2 bases from V and 0 bases from J, with 17 bases between. CDR3 loop: CASSYLVLGGSSYNEQFF. For the CDR3, the DNA is TGTGCCAGCAGTTACCTGGTCCTTGGGGGGAGCTCCTACAATGAGCAGTTCTTC.

There are many counts of this clonotype. This chain links TRBV28 with TRBJ1-4; unclear D gene. Trimming removed 3 bases at V and 1 base at J, with 24 bases between. Germline CDR1 MDHEN, CDR2 SYDVKM. This CDR3 spans 20 amino acids. The DNA for the CDR3 is TGTGCCAGCAGTTTTGGGGTTGGGTGGCGGACCGCGGAAACTAATGAAAAACTGTTTTTT. It yields the protein CASSFGVGWRTAETNEKLFF.

The rearrangement uses TRBV28 and TRBJ2-3; 13 nucleotides line up with TRBD2. The V segment lost 4 bases and the J segment 9 bases; nucleotides outside the gene matches: 13. CDR1 and CDR2 (germline): MDHEN, SYDVKM. This CDR3 region has 17 residues. The CDR3: CASSSPLTSGRAGTQYF. The DNA for the CDR3 is TGTGCCAGCAGTTCCCCCCTCACTAGCGGGAGGGCAGGGACGCAGTATTTT.

Only a few counts were recorded for this clonotype. The chain combines TRBV7-9 with TRBJ2-5, with TRBD1 as a possible D gene (6 bases). Germline loops: CDR1 SEHNR, CDR2 FQNEAQ (reference sequence). This CDR3 comprises 15 residues. The germline V and J ends were trimmed by 2 bases and 1 base, with 11 bases remaining between them. The CDR3 reads CASSLSTGAQETQYF. In DNA, the CDR3 is TGTGCCAGCAGCTTATCGACAGGAGCCCAAGAGACCCAGTACTTC.

This clonotype occurred many times. This chain uses TRBV2 with TRBJ2-7, with 11 nucleotides matching TRBD1. The germline V gene has CDR1 SNHLY and CDR2 FYNNEI. The CDR3 has 14 residues. The V segment lost 4 bases and the J segment 4 bases; nucleotides outside the gene matches: 3. The CDR3 bases are TGTGCCAGCAGTGGCCGGGACAGGGGGTACGAGCAGTACTTC. It specifies CASSGRDRGYEQYF.

This clonotype was recorded at least ten times. The rearrangement links TRBV7-8 to TRBJ2-2; 13 positions match TRBD2. The V and J ends lost 4 bases and 5 bases, in that order; junction bases with no gene match: 7. The V gene's germline CDR1 is SGHVS and CDR2 FQNEAQ. This CDR3 has 17 residues. CDR3 sequence: CASSSRTSGSGTGELFF. For the CDR3, the DNA is TGTGCCAGCAGCTCAAGGACTAGCGGGAGTGGTACCGGGGAGCTGTTTTTT.

V usage is TRBV5-1 and J usage is TRBJ1-2; 8 bases map to TRBD1. J was trimmed by 8 bases and V by 0 bases; bases with no gene match: 3. Germline V gene data show CDR1 as SGHRS and CDR2 as YFSETQ. The CDR3 is 13 amino acids. The CDR3 reads CASSLVDREGYTF. Here the CDR3 DNA reads TGCGCCAGCAGCTTGGTGGACAGGGAGGGCTACACCTTC.

This clonotype came up a few times. Since no conserved phenylalanine or tryptophan closes the CDR3, a read error is the likely cause. The chain carries TRBV5-1 and TRBJ1-1; D ambiguous. In germline, CDR1 is SGHRS, CDR2 YFSETQ. This CDR3 has 13 residues. The germline V and J ends were trimmed by 4 bases and 1 base, with 8 bases remaining between them. CDR3 sequence reads: CASSLVANTEAFV. The CDR3 DNA is TGCGCCAGCAGCCTAGTAGCGAACACTGAAGCTTTCGTT.

The chain couples TRBV5-1 to TRBJ2-2; TRBD2 is a possible D gene (6 bases). There are 15 residues in the CDR3. Per germline, CDR1 SGHRS and CDR2 YFSETQ. V was pared by 6 bases and J by 2 bases, with 14 bases between. The DNA of the CDR3 is TGCGCCAGCACGTCCTTAGCGGATAACACCGGGGAGCTGTTTTTT. It is translated as CASTSLADNTGELFF.

This clonotype was detected a few times. The V and J genes are TRBV20-1 and TRBJ1-1; D might be TRBD1 (5 bases). This CDR3 has 17 residues. Trimming cost V 6 bases and J 2 bases, with 25 bases left between them. The germline gives CDR1 DFQATT, CDR2 SNEGSKA (reference sequence). CDR3 bases: TGCAGTGCGACGTTCACAGGTGGAAAAAGGTACAACACTGAAGCTTTCTTT. This sequence encodes CSATFTGGKRYNTEAFF.